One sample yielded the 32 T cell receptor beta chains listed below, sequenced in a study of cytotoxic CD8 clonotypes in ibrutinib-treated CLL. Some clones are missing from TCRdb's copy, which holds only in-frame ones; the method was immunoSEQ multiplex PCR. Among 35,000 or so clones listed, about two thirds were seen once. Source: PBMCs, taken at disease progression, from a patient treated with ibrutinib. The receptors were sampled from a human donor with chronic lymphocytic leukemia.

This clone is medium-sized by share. CDR3 residues: CASSPAPSYGYTF. In DNA, the CDR3 is TGTGCCAGCAGTCCCGCCCCCTCCTATGGCTACACCTTC. The gene calls are TRBV27 and TRBJ1-2; D gene ambiguous. The V gene's germline CDR1 is MNHEY and CDR2 SMNVEV (reference sequence). V was shortened by 5 bases and J by 4 bases, with 11 bases between the two germline ends. This CDR3 is 13 amino acids long.

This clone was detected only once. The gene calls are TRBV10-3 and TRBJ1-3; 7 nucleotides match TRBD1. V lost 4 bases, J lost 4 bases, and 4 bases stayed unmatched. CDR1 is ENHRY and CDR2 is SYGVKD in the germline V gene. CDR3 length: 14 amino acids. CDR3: CAISGAGGGNTIYF. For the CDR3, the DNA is TGTGCCATCAGTGGAGCAGGGGGAGGAAACACCATATATTTT.

The CDR3 reads CASSLNQGARNQPQHF. For the CDR3, the DNA is TGTGCCAGCAGCTTGAACCAGGGGGCCCGCAATCAGCCCCAGCATTTT. The gene calls are TRBV5-8 and TRBJ1-5; TRBD1 agrees at 8 bases. Germline loops: CDR1 SGHTS, CDR2 YDEGEE. The length of the CDR3 is 16 residues. The V and J ends lost 1 base and 2 bases, in that order; junction bases with no gene match: 5.

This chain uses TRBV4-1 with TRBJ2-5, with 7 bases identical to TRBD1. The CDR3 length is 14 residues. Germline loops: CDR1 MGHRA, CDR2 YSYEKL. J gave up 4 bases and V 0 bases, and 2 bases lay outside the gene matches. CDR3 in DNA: TGCGCCAGCAGCCAAGATCCAGGGGGAGAGACCCAGTACTTC. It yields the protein CASSQDPGGETQYF.

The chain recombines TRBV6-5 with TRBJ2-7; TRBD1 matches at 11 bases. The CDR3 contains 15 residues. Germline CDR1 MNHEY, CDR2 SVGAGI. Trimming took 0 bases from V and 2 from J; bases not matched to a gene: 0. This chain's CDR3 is CASSYSGQGAYEQYF. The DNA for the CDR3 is TGTGCCAGCAGTTACTCGGGACAGGGGGCCTACGAGCAGTACTTC.

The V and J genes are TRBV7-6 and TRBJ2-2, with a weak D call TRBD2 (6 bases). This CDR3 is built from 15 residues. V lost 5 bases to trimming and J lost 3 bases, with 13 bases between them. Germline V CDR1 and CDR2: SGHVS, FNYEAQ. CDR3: CASSPTSGDTGELFF. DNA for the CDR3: TGTGCCAGCAGCCCAACGTCGGGGGACACCGGGGAGCTGTTTTTT.

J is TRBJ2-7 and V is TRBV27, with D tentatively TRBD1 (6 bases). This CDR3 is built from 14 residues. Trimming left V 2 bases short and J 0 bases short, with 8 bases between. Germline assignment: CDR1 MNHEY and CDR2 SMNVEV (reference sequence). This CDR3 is CASSLTGLSYEQYF. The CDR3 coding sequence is TGTGCCAGCAGTTTAACAGGGCTCTCCTACGAGCAGTACTTC.

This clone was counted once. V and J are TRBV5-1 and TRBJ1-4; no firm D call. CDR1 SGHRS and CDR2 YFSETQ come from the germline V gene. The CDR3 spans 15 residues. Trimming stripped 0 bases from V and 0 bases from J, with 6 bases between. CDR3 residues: CASSLASATNEKLFF. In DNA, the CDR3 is TGCGCCAGCAGCTTGGCCTCGGCAACTAATGAAAAACTGTTTTTT.

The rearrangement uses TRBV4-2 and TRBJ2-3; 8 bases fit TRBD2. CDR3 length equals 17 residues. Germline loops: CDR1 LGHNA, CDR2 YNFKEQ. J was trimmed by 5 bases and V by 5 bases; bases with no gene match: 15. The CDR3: CASSAAGGRQRVDTQYF. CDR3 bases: TGTGCCAGCAGCGCGGCGGGGGGTAGGCAGAGAGTAGATACGCAGTATTTT.

Here the CDR3 reads CASSLDAGLGTDTQYF. For the CDR3, the DNA is TGCGCCAGCAGCTTGGACGCAGGGTTGGGCACAGATACGCAGTATTTT. The chain is built from TRBV5-1 and TRBJ2-3; D may be TRBD1 (5 bases). CDR1 and CDR2 from the germline V gene are SGHRS and YFSETQ. The V end lost 0 bases, the J end lost 1 base, and 12 bases lay between the germline ends. This CDR3 region has 16 residues.

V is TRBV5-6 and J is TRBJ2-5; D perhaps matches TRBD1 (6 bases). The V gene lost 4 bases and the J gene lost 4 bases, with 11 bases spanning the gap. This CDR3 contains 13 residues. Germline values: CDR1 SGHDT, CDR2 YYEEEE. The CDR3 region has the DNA TGTGCCAGCAGCACCGGACAGAGAGAGACCCAGTACTTC. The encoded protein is CASSTGQRETQYF. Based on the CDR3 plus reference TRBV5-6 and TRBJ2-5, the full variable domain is DAGVTQSPTHLIKTRGQQVTLRCSPKSGHDTVSWYQQALGQGPQFIFQYYEEEERQRGNFPDRFSGHQFPNYSSELNVNALLLGDSALYLCASSTGQRETQYFGPGTRLLVL.

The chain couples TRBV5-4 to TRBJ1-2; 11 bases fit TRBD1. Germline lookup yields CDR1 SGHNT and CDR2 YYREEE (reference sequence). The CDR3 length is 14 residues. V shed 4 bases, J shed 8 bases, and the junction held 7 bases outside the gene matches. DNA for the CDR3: TGTGCCAGCAGCACCGGACAGGGGGCGCACGGCTACACCTTC. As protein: CASSTGQGAHGYTF.

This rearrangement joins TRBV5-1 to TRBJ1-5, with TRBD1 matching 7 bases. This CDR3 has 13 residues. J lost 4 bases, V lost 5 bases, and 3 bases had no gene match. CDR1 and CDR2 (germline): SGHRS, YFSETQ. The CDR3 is CASRSDRNQPQHF. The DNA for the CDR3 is TGCGCCAGCAGGTCGGACAGGAATCAGCCCCAGCATTTT.

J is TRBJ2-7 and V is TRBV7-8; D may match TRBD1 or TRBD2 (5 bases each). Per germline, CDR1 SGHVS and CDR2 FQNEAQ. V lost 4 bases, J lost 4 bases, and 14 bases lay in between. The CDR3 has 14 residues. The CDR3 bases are TGTGCCAGCAGCTCTGGGGACGGAGGATACGAGCAGTACTTC. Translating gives CASSSGDGGYEQYF. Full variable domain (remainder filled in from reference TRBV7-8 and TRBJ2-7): GAGVSQSPRYKVAKRGQDVALRCDPISGHVSLFWYQQALGQGPEFLTYFQNEAQLDKSGLPSDRFFAERPEGSVSTLKIQRTQQEDSAVYLCASSSGDGGYEQYFGPGTRLTVT.

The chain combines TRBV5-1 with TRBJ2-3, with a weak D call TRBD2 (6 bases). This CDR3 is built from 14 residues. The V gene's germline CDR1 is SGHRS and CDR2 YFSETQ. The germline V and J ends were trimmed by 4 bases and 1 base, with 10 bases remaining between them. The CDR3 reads CASSRDSGTDTQYF. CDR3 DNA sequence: TGCGCCAGCAGCCGGGACTCGGGCACAGATACGCAGTATTTT.

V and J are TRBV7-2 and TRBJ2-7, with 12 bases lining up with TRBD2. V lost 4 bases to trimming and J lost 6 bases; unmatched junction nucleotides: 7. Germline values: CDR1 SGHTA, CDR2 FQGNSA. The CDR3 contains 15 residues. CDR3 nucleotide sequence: TGTGCCAGCAGCTCGCTAGCGGGGGGGCGGTTCGAGCAGTACTTC. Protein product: CASSSLAGGRFEQYF. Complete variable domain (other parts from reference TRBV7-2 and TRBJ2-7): GAGVSQSPSNKVTEKGKDVELRCDPISGHTALYWYRQSLGQGLEFLIYFQGNSAPDKSGLPSDRFSAERTGGSVSTLTIQRTQQEDSAVYLCASSSLAGGRFEQYFGPGTRLTVT.

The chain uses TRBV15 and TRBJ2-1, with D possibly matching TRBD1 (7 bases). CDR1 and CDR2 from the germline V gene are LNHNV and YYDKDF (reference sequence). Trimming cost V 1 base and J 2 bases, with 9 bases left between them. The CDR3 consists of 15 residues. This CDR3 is CATSRAGGPYNEQFF. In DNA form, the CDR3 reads TGTGCCACCAGCAGAGCAGGGGGGCCCTACAATGAGCAGTTCTTC.

CDR3 in DNA: TGTGCCAGCAGTTACTCCCCGAGGACTGAAGCTTTCTTT. Translated: CASSYSPRTEAFF. The genes are TRBV6-5 and TRBJ1-1; no clear D gene. V was pared by 0 bases and J by 5 bases, with 7 bases between. Germline CDR1 and CDR2: MNHEY and SVGAGI. This CDR3 has 13 amino acids.

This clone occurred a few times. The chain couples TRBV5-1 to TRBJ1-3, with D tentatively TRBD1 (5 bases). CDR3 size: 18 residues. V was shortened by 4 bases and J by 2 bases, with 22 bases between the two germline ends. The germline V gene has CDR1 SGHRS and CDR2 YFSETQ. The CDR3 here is CASSPLSGPNRAGNTIYF. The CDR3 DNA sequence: TGCGCCAGCAGCCCCCTTTCGGGACCAAACCGGGCTGGAAACACCATATATTTT. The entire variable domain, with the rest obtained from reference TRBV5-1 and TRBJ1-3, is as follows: KAGVTQTPRYLIKTRGQQVTLSCSPISGHRSVSWYQQTPGQGLQFLFEYFSETQRNKGNFPGRFSGRQFSNSRSEMNVSTLELGDSALYLCASSPLSGPNRAGNTIYFGEGSWLTVV.

DNA of the CDR3: TGTGCCAGCAGTCTACTAGGGACAGGCCTTTATAGCAATCAGCCCCAGCATTTT. Its translation is CASSLLGTGLYSNQPQHF. This chain joins TRBV27 and TRBJ1-5; TRBD1 matches 8 bases. Germline trimming cut 5 bases from V and 0 bases from J; bases unmatched to any gene: 12. The CDR3 has 18 residues. From germline, CDR1 is MNHEY and CDR2 SMNVEV (reference sequence).

The CDR3 protein is CASTPDRVDEQFF. Written as DNA, the CDR3 is TGTGCCAGCACCCCCGACAGGGTGGATGAGCAGTTCTTC. This rearrangement joins TRBV2 to TRBJ2-1, with 7 bases identical to TRBD1. The germline V gene encodes CDR1 SNHLY and CDR2 FYNNEI. J gave up 8 bases and V 7 bases, and 8 bases lay outside the gene matches. The CDR3 covers 13 residues.

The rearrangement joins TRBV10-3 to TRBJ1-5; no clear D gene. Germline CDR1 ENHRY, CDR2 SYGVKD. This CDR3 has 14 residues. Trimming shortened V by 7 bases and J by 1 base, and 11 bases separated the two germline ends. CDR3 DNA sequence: TGTGCCATCAAGGATGACACCAGCAATCAGCCCCAGCATTTT. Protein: CAIKDDTSNQPQHF.

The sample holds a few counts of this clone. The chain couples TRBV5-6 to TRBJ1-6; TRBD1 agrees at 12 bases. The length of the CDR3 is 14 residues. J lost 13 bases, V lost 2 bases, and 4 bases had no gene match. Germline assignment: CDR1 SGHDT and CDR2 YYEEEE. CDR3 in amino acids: CASSLGGTGGPLHF. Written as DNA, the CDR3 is TGTGCCAGCAGCTTAGGGGGGACAGGGGGCCCCCTCCACTTT.

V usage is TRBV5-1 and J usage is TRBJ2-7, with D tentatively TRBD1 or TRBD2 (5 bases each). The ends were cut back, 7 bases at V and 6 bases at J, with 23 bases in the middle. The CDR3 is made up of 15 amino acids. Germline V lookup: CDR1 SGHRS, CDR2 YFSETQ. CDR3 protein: CASCLTGTERGEQYF. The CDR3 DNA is TGCGCCAGCTGTCTGACCGGGACCGAAAGGGGCGAGCAGTACTTC. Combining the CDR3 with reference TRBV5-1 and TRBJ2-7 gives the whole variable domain KAGVTQTPRYLIKTRGQQVTLSCSPISGHRSVSWYQQTPGQGLQFLFEYFSETQRNKGNFPGRFSGRQFSNSRSEMNVSTLELGDSALYLCASCLTGTERGEQYFGPGTRLTVT.

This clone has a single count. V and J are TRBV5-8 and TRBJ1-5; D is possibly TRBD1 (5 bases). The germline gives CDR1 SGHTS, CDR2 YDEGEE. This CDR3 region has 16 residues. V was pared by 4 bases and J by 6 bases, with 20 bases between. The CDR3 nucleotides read TGTGCCAGCAGCCGTGGGACGCGTCAACGCGGTCAGCCCCAGCATTTT. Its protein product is CASSRGTRQRGQPQHF. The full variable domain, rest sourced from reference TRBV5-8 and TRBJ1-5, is EAGVTQSPTHLIKTRGQQATLRCSPISGHTSVYWYQQALGLGLQFLLWYDEGEERNRGNFPPRFSGRQFPNYSSELNVNALELEDSALYLCASSRGTRQRGQPQHFGDGTRLSIL.

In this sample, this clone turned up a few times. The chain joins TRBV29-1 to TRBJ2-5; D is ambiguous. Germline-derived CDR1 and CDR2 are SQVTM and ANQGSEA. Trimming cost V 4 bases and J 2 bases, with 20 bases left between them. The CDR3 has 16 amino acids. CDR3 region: CSVVLSLGSSQETQYF. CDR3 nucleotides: TGCAGCGTTGTCCTTTCCCTAGGGTCTAGTCAAGAGACCCAGTACTTC.

CDR3 protein: CASSEQGYGYTF. Written as DNA, the CDR3 is TGTGCCAGCAGCGAACAAGGCTATGGCTACACCTTC. The chain combines TRBV6-4 with TRBJ1-2; D remains ambiguous. The germline CDR1 and CDR2 sequences are MRHNA and SNTAGT. The CDR3 runs 12 residues. V gave up 6 bases and J gave up 4 bases, with 9 bases separating them.

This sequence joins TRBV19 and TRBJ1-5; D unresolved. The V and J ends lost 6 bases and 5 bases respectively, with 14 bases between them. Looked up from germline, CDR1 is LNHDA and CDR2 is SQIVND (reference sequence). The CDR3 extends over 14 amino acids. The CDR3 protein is CASSPRGRDQPQHF. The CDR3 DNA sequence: TGTGCCAGTAGCCCCCGGGGTAGGGATCAGCCCCAGCATTTT.

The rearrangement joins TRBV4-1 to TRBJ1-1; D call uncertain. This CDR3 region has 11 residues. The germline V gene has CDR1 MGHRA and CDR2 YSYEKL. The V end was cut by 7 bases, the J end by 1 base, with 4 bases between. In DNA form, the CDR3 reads TGCGCCAGCATGGAGAACACTGAAGCTTTCTTT. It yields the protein CASMENTEAFF.

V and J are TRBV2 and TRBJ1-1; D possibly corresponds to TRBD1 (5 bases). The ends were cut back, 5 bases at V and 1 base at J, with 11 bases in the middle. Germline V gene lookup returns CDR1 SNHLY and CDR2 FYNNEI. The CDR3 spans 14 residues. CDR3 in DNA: TGTGCCAGCAGTACGGGACGGTCGAACACTGAAGCTTTCTTT. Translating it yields CASSTGRSNTEAFF.

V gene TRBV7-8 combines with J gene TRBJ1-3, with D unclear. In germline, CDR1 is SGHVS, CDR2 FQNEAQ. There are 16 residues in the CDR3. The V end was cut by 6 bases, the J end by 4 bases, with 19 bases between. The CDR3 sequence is CASSQKTGLSGNTIYF. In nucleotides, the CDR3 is TGTGCCAGCAGTCAAAAGACGGGGTTGTCGGGAAACACCATATATTTT.

The CDR3: CASREPGTSYEQYF. CDR3 bases: TGTGCCAGCAGAGAGCCCGGGACTAGCTACGAGCAGTACTTC. The V call is TRBV2, the J call TRBJ2-7; 8 bases agree with TRBD2. Germline CDR1 is SNHLY and CDR2 is FYNNEI. The CDR3 has 14 residues. J gave up 3 bases and V 6 bases, and 7 bases lay outside the gene matches.